This T cell receptor beta chain comes out of a study of blood T cells in healthy people across ages. The V gene's germline CDR1 is MNHNY and CDR2 SVGAGI (reference sequence). The CDR3 loop spans 14 amino acids. The second PCR ran roughly 7 to 11 cycles with a sample-barcoded 5' primer and J-beta primers. Every sample gave at least 3 million paired-end reads containing CDR3. TCRdb passed the 5' RACE reads through MiXCR, listing each CDR3 protein once. In the table there are over 500,000 distinct CDR3 sequences, 52% of which are singletons. Every sample yielded at least 6.5 million isolated PBMCs. This clonotype occurred many times.

The specimen was blood. The source is a woman aged 80 or over in good health. This chain connects TRBV6-6 to TRBJ1-1; D is uncertain. CDR3: CACSGRTIRDMAFF. The CDR3 nucleotides are TGTGCTTGCTCGGGTCGGACGATTAGGGATATGGCTTTCTTT.